This TCR beta chain was recorded in a study of TIL therapy for anti-PD-1-resistant metastatic lung cancer. The libraries were made with immunoSEQ v3. The table came from immunoSEQ multiplex PCR; TCRdb's copy has only in-frame clones and leaves some out. The sample gives about 60,000 clones, around 86% of which show up once; 2.6% is in the top ten. This CDR3 spans 15 amino acids. CDR1 and CDR2 (germline): LGHDT, YNNKEL (reference sequence). V trimming: 0 bases; J trimming: 2 bases; junction bases outside the gene matches: 4. The time point here: pre-treatment sample, taken before nivolumab and TIL therapy.

This specimen consisted of blood, obtained at baseline. The receptor was derived from a person aged 25 to 85 with non-small cell lung cancer. The chain is built from TRBV3-1 (or the pseudogene TRBV3-2) and TRBJ2-7; 7 positions agree with TRBD2. The CDR3 region is CASSQDRGETYEQYF. In nucleotides, the CDR3 is TGTGCCAGCAGCCAAGATCGGGGGGAGACCTACGAGCAGTACTTC.